Listed below are T cell receptor beta chains from one sample, sequenced in a study of a mutant IDH1 vaccine in newly diagnosed glioma. The table came from immunoSEQ multiplex PCR; TCRdb's copy has only in-frame clones and leaves some out. Of under 150,000 clones listed, 85% to 90% are singletons. Antigen specificity for these receptors is unknown. The sample here was PBMCs, taken from a glioma patient whose treatment included an IDH1 peptide vaccine. All receptors derive from a woman between 50 and 59 years old with glioma. Each CDR3 is given with its conserved first and last residue. The D gene is left open where the match is weak. Expanded clones are given a class, and other clones once, few, many or no size at all.

>NA|NA|TRBJ1-1|TRBV4-2
CASSQEPAMNTEAFF
TGTGCCAGCAGCCAAGAGCCAGCTATGAACACTGAAGCTTTCTTT
>few|NA|TRBJ1-5|TRBV19
CASSIRRHNQPQHF
TGTGCCAGTAGTATACGCAGGCACAATCAGCCCCAGCATTTT
>NA|NA|TRBJ1-5|TRBV7-2
CASSKQLSNQPQHF
TGTGCCAGCAGCAAACAGCTAAGCAATCAGCCCCAGCATTTT
>NA|TRBD2|TRBJ2-5|TRBV11-2
CASSLSAGGETQYF
TGTGCCAGCAGCTTATCGGCGGGAGGGGAGACCCAGTACTTC
>NA|NA|TRBJ2-1|TRBV13
CASRGTTETNYNEQFF
TGTGCCAGCAGGGGGACGACAGAGACGAACTACAATGAGCAGTTCTTC
>NA|TRBD2|TRBJ2-3|TRBV15
CATSREAGGPDTQYF
TGTGCCACCAGCAGAGAAGCGGGAGGGCCAGATACGCAGTATTTT
>NA|TRBD2|TRBJ2-5|TRBV10-1
CASSAAGVPETQYF
TGCGCCAGCAGTGCCGCGGGGGTTCCCGAGACCCAGTACTTC
>once|NA|TRBJ2-7|TRBV6-1
CASKDGSVSYEQYF
TGTGCCAGCAAGGACGGGTCGGTCTCCTACGAGCAGTACTTC
>NA|NA|TRBJ2-5|TRBV7-9
CASSSPQGKGETQYF
TGTGCCAGCAGCTCGCCCCAGGGGAAGGGAGAGACCCAGTACTTC
>NA|TRBD2|TRBJ2-7|TRBV5-1
CASSFGGVEQYF
TGCGCCAGCAGCTTTGGGGGGGTCGAGCAGTACTTC
>NA|TRBD2|TRBJ2-3|TRBV11-2
CASSPEAGETDTQYF
TGTGCCAGCAGCCCCGAGGCGGGAGAAACAGATACGCAGTATTTT
>NA|NA|TRBJ2-7|TRBV11-1
CASRKQGPTYEQYF
TGTGCCAGCAGGAAACAGGGACCCACCTACGAGCAGTACTTC
>once|NA|TRBJ1-4|TRBV6-1
CASRSGQTNEKLFF
TGTGCCAGCAGGAGTGGACAAACTAATGAAAAACTGTTTTTT
>NA|NA|TRBJ2-7|TRBV19
CASSIRTDYEQYF
TGTGCCAGTAGTATTAGGACAGACTACGAGCAGTACTTC
>NA|TRBD1|TRBJ2-4|TRBV7-9
CASSSPDRVAKNIQYF
TGTGCCAGCAGCTCCCCCGACAGGGTGGCCAAAAACATTCAGTACTTC
>NA|NA|TRBJ1-2|TRBV10-3
CAISEMGGAYGYTF
TGTGCCATCAGTGAGATGGGAGGTGCGTATGGCTACACCTTC
>NA|NA|TRBJ1-1|TRBV11-2
CASRTTRVHTEAFF
TGTGCCAGCAGGACGACCAGGGTCCACACTGAAGCTTTCTTT
>NA|TRBD1|TRBJ2-1|TRBV5-1
CASSSGIDRVAYNEQFF
TGCGCCAGCAGCTCCGGAATCGACAGGGTCGCCTACAATGAGCAGTTCTTC